These T cell receptor beta chains were read from a single sample in a study of shared T cell receptors in the human thymus. The repertoire was sequenced with immunoSEQ multiplex PCR; TCRdb's copy has only in-frame clones and lacks some. The sample shows fewer than 700,000 clones, 70% to 90% of them seen only once. These data were likewise used in another study, on human thymus T cells.

Material for sequencing was thymocytes. Every receptor here comes from a boy in the first two years of life with a congenital heart defect. CDR3s include the opening cysteine and the closing phenylalanine or tryptophan. Fields, in order: V gene, D gene, J gene, clone size, CDR3 DNA, CDR3 protein. The D gene is left open where the match is weak. For some rows the clone size is stated as once, few or many, or as a class when expanded; others skip it.

TRBV11-3	TRBD2	TRBJ2-5	.	TGTGCCAGCAGCTCCTCGAGCGGGGTTCAAGAGACCCAGTACTTC	CASSSSSGVQETQYF
TRBV10-1	TRBD2	TRBJ2-3	.	TGCGCCAGCAGTAGGACTAGCGGGAGGACAGATACGCAGTATTTT	CASSRTSGRTDTQYF
TRBV25-1	.	TRBJ2-5	once	TGTGCCAGCAGTGATGGGTTCAGGCTCCAAGAGACCCAGTACTTC	CASSDGFRLQETQYF
TRBV4-3	.	TRBJ1-5	.	TGCGCCAGCAGCCCTTGGGGGGGGAGTCAGCCCCAGCATTTT	CASSPWGGSQPQHF
TRBV27	TRBD2	TRBJ2-7	.	TGTGCCAGCAGTGGAGAGAGTACTAGCGGGAAGGTCTACGAGCAGTACTTC	CASSGESTSGKVYEQYF
TRBV5-8	.	TRBJ1-5	.	TGTGCCAGCAGCGGCCCCGAGGGGGGGGAGGGCAATCAGCCCCAGCATTTT	CASSGPEGGEGNQPQHF
TRBV11-3	.	TRBJ1-1	.	TGTGCCAGCCACCACTATGCTGCTGCTGAAGCTTTCTTT	CASHHYAAAEAFF
TRBV7-2	TRBD1	TRBJ1-4	once	TGTGCCAGCAGCCGAACAGGGGACGATGAAAAACTGTTTTTT	CASSRTGDDEKLFF
TRBV4-3	TRBD2	TRBJ2-7	once	TGCGCCAGCAGCTCAACTTGCCGGACTAGCGGGAAACCCTACGAGCAGTACTTC	CASSSTCRTSGKPYEQYF
TRBV7-6	TRBD2	TRBJ2-5	.	TGTGCCAGCAGCTTAGGACTAGCCGGAGGCTTAGAGACCCAGTACTTC	CASSLGLAGGLETQYF
TRBV5-1	.	TRBJ1-3	once	TGCGCCAGCAGCCCCGGAGGGAACACCATATATTTT	CASSPGGNTIYF
TRBV5-1	TRBD2	TRBJ2-1	.	TGCGCCAGCAGCGTTTCCTCGGGGGAGGGCCAATTTCATGAGCAGTTCTTC	CASSVSSGEGQFHEQFF
TRBV27	TRBD2	TRBJ2-1	once	TGTGCCAGCAGTGCGAGCGGGAGTAGTTCCTACAATGAGCAGTTCTTC	CASSASGSSSYNEQFF
TRBV7-9	.	TRBJ2-5	.	TGTGCCAGCAGGTCCGGTGGGACCCAGTACTTC	CASRSGGTQYF
TRBV2	TRBD1	TRBJ1-2	.	TGTGCCAGCAGTCCCGGGACAGTCTATGGCTACACCTTC	CASSPGTVYGYTF
TRBV30	TRBD2	TRBJ2-7	.	TGTGCCTGGAGTGTACGGCGGGAGGGCCCCTACGAGCAGTACTTC	CAWSVRREGPYEQYF
TRBV4-3	TRBD2	TRBJ2-7	few	TGCGCCAGCAGCCCCTCGCTAGCGGGAGTCTCCTACGAGCAGTACTTC	CASSPSLAGVSYEQYF
TRBV2	.	TRBJ1-5	.	TGTGCCAGCAAAGGGGTAGGCAGGTGGGGCCTTAATCAGCCCCAGCATTTT	CASKGVGRWGLNQPQHF
TRBV14	.	TRBJ2-7	.	TGTGCCAGCAGCCAACAACTAGGGCCCTACGAGCAGTACTTC	CASSQQLGPYEQYF
TRBV28	.	TRBJ1-2	.	TGTGCCAGCTCCCAGGCCGGAGGGGGCTACACCTTC	CASSQAGGGYTF
TRBV25-1	.	TRBJ2-7	.	TGTGCCAGCAGTGAACGCGGGAATGGTGAACGCGAGCAGTACTTC	CASSERGNGEREQYF
TRBV19	.	TRBJ2-7	.	TGTGCCAGTTTCAGTGGCAGTAACGGACCTGGGGGCTGCGAGCAGTACTTC	CASFSGSNGPGGCEQYF
TRBV11-1	.	TRBJ2-5	.	TGTGCCAGCAGCTTGAGAGTTCAAGAGACCCAGTACTTC	CASSLRVQETQYF
TRBV9	TRBD2	TRBJ2-1	few	TGTGCCAGCAGCTCGAGACTAGCCTCCTACAATGAGCAGTTCTTC	CASSSRLASYNEQFF
TRBV27	TRBD2	TRBJ2-7	once	TGTGCCAGCAATTCGATAGCGGGAGCAGGCGAGCAGTACTTC	CASNSIAGAGEQYF
TRBV4-3	TRBD2	TRBJ2-3	.	TGCGCCAGCAGCCAAGGGACTAGCGGGAGGGGAGATACGCAGTATTTT	CASSQGTSGRGDTQYF
TRBV5-4	TRBD1	TRBJ2-7	.	TGTGCCAGCAGCCTCCGAGGGACAGGGGGCTCCTACGAGCAGTACTTC	CASSLRGTGGSYEQYF
TRBV28	.	TRBJ1-2	.	TGTGCCAGCAGTTTCGGTAGCGGCAGGATCGATGGCTACACCTTC	CASSFGSGRIDGYTF
TRBV15	TRBD1	TRBJ2-2	.	TGTGCCACCAGCAGAGACTCTCTCTCTGCCGACAGGGGGCGGACCGGGGAGCTGTTTTTT	CATSRDSLSADRGRTGELFF
TRBV5-4	TRBD2	TRBJ2-1	.	TGTGCCAGCAGCTTGGAGTGGGCGGGAGGGCCTGTCGATGAGCAGTTCTTC	CASSLEWAGGPVDEQFF
TRBV6-5	TRBD1	TRBJ2-7	.	TGTGCCAGCAGTCCCCAAGGACAGGGCTACGAGCAGTACTTC	CASSPQGQGYEQYF
TRBV6-6	TRBD2	TRBJ2-1	.	TGTGCCAGCAAAGGGACTAGCGGGCCCTCCTACAATGAGCAGTTCTTC	CASKGTSGPSYNEQFF
TRBV28	.	TRBJ2-7	.	TGTGCCAGCAGTTTACGTTGCAGCGGCTGCTCCTACGAGCAGTACTTC	CASSLRCSGCSYEQYF
TRBV10-2	.	TRBJ2-7	once	TGCGCCAGCAGCGGCGGCTCCTACGAGCAGTACTTC	CASSGGSYEQYF
TRBV4-3	TRBD2	TRBJ2-1	.	TGCGCCAGCAGCCTCAGCGGGGGAGCCTACAATGAGCAGTTCTTC	CASSLSGGAYNEQFF
TRBV11-2	TRBD1	TRBJ1-1	.	TGTGCCAGCAGCTTGAATTTTGACAGGGCAGGAGCTTTCTTT	CASSLNFDRAGAFF
TRBV6-5	.	TRBJ1-1	.	TGTGCCAGCAGTAAAGAGGAGGGCCCTGAAGCTTTCTTT	CASSKEEGPEAFF
TRBV4-2	TRBD2	TRBJ2-1	.	TGTGCCAGCAGCCAATCGACTAGCGGGGTTGGGAATGAGCAGTTCTTC	CASSQSTSGVGNEQFF
TRBV21-1	.	TRBJ2-3	.	TGTGCCAGCAGCGGGACAGAGAGCACAGATACGCAGTATTTT	CASSGTESTDTQYF
TRBV5-1	.	TRBJ2-1	.	TGCGCCAGCAGCGGCGGACGACAGGAATACTCGGGTGAGCAGTTCTTC	CASSGGRQEYSGEQFF
TRBV30	TRBD2	TRBJ2-3	.	TGTGCCTGGGGGACTACCGTAGCGGGAAAATGGTGGGATACGCAGTATTTT	CAWGTTVAGKWWDTQYF
TRBV5-1	.	TRBJ2-1	.	TGCGCCAGCGGCAGGGGTCGGCACAATGAGCAGTTCTTC	CASGRGRHNEQFF
TRBV28	.	TRBJ2-7	.	TGTGCCAGCATCCACGCTCGGGACACCTCAGCCCTCGACGAGCAGTACTTC	CASIHARDTSALDEQYF
TRBV6-1	TRBD2	TRBJ2-5	.	TGTGCCAGCTCTACATCGGGGGGACTAGTGATCCAGTACTTC	CASSTSGGLVIQYF